These 26 T cell receptor beta chains came from one sample sequenced in a study of shared clonotypes between healthy human individuals (dated by TCRdb to 2019 to 2021). Library preparation was by the immunoSEQ multiplex PCR assay. TCRdb obtained this table from immuneACCESS and retained in-frame rearrangements with V and J assigned. These tables miss some clones; where compared with another copy, unresolved V genes account for less than half of the shortfall, and the remainder is unexplained. This sample comprises some 2,500,000 clones, about 90% of them detected only once. The biggest ten clones account for about 0.41% of the sample. The material sequenced was naive CD4+ T cells from PBMCs. The sample's cell subset or site label, in plain terms: CD45RA+ positively selected. The receptors come from a man aged 18 to 35 in good health. Some clones in this sample may be carry-over from other donors' samples.

This sequence joins TRBV27 and TRBJ1-2; no firm D call. Deletions cut 8 bases from V and 2 bases from J, with 12 bases between. The CDR3 is 13 residues long. CDR1 is MNHEY, CDR2 SMNVEV, per germline (reference sequence). CDR3 bases: TGTGCCAGCCGATCGTCCGGAAACTATGGCTACACCTTC. Its translation: CASRSSGNYGYTF.

This clone was seen only once. The J gene is TRBJ1-1, the V gene TRBV5-1; D may be TRBD1 (6 bases). CDR1 SGHRS and CDR2 YFSETQ come from the germline V gene. V dropped 1 base and J dropped 4 bases, with 14 bases sitting between them. This CDR3 contains 15 residues. In nucleotides, the CDR3 is TGCGCCAGCAGCTTGAATACAGGGATAGGCACTGAAGCTTTCTTT. Translation: CASSLNTGIGTEAFF.

This rearrangement joins TRBV11-3 to TRBJ2-1, with 8 bases aligning to TRBD2. J was trimmed by 5 bases and V by 2 bases; bases with no gene match: 14. Germline CDR1 is SGHNT and CDR2 is YENEEA. This CDR3 is built from 18 residues. The CDR3 nucleotides are TGTGCCAGCAGCTTATCTCGGGGCGGGGGGCTCCCCAACAATGAGCAGTTCTTC. Its translation is CASSLSRGGGLPNNEQFF.

This clone came up once. The chain employs TRBV28 and TRBJ1-2; 7 bases fit TRBD1. Germline CDR1 is MDHEN and CDR2 is SYDVKM. The CDR3 covers 14 residues. V shed 6 bases, J shed 4 bases, and the junction held 8 bases outside the gene matches. The DNA for the CDR3 is TGTGCCAGCAGCTACCCAGGGGGTGCCTATGGCTACACCTTC. Encoded protein: CASSYPGGAYGYTF.

The chain uses TRBV6-1 and TRBJ2-7; maybe TRBD1 (5 bases). CDR1 is MNHNS and CDR2 is SASEGT in the germline V gene. V lost 5 bases, J lost 2 bases, and 13 bases lay in between. The CDR3 runs to 14 residues. This CDR3 reads CASSQQVSTYEQYF. CDR3 coding DNA: TGTGCCAGCAGTCAACAGGTCTCCACCTACGAGCAGTACTTC.

The V call is TRBV29-1, the J call TRBJ2-3; D gene ambiguous. Germline-derived CDR1 and CDR2 are SQVTM and ANQGSEA. This CDR3 is 13 amino acids long. V was cut by 3 bases and J by 4 bases, with 11 bases left in between. CDR3: CSVDIGVSDTQYF. As DNA, the CDR3 is TGCAGCGTTGATATTGGGGTTTCAGATACGCAGTATTTT.

The chain has TRBV28 and TRBJ2-1; 8 bases fit TRBD2. V lost 6 bases, J lost 7 bases, and 11 bases stayed unmatched. CDR3 length equals 15 residues. Germline lookup yields CDR1 MDHEN and CDR2 SYDVKM. In DNA, the CDR3 is TGTGCCAGCAGCGAGAGCGGGAGAGGGGGAAATGAGCAGTTCTTC. Protein: CASSESGRGGNEQFF.

Written as DNA, the CDR3 is TGCGCCAGCAGCTCCTACCTCTCTGGGGCCAACGTCCTGACTTTC. This gives the protein CASSSYLSGANVLTF. V and J are TRBV5-1 and TRBJ2-6; no clear D gene. V lost 3 bases and J lost 0, with 7 bases in between. This CDR3 is built from 15 residues. Germline loops: CDR1 SGHRS, CDR2 YFSETQ.

V usage is TRBV9 and J usage is TRBJ2-7; TRBD1 is a possible D gene (6 bases). CDR3 length: 14 residues. V lost 1 base and J lost 5, with 13 bases in between. Looked up from germline, CDR1 is SGDLS and CDR2 is YYNGEE. The CDR3 reads CASSVRSAGDEQYF. CDR3 nucleotides: TGTGCCAGCAGCGTAAGGTCTGCAGGGGACGAGCAGTACTTC.

V is TRBV5-1 and J is TRBJ1-4, with 8 bases fitting TRBD1. The CDR3 is 15 residues long. Trimming at V came to 5 bases and at J to 0 bases, leaving 3 bases not matched to a gene. Germline CDR1 reads SGHRS; CDR2 reads YFSETQ. CDR3 nucleotide sequence: TGCGCCAGCAGTACAGGGGGTGCAACTAATGAAAAACTGTTTTTT. Its protein is CASSTGGATNEKLFF.

The rearrangement links TRBV6-1 to TRBJ1-5, with D perhaps TRBD1 (6 bases). The CDR3 is made up of 16 amino acids. CDR1 MNHNS and CDR2 SASEGT come from the germline V gene. V lost 1 base to trimming and J lost 6 bases, with 16 bases between them. The DNA of the CDR3 is TGTGCCAGCAGTGAAGTTGTGGGGGCGTCGAGTCAGCCCCAGCATTTT. Translated, it gives CASSEVVGASSQPQHF.

The V gene is TRBV4-1, the J gene TRBJ2-5; D perhaps matches TRBD1 (7 bases). The CDR3 loop spans 17 amino acids. Trimming left V 5 bases short and J 1 base short, with 20 bases between. From germline, CDR1 is MGHRA and CDR2 YSYEKL. The CDR3 nucleotides read TGCGCCAGCAGCACCCCCCCCTCTCAGGGGGGCCAAGAGACCCAGTACTTC. It is translated as CASSTPPSQGGQETQYF.

The chain has TRBV18 and TRBJ2-3; D uncertain. Germline V gene sequence: CDR1 KGHSH, CDR2 LQKENI. Trimming took off 6 bases at V and 4 bases at J, with 11 bases between the two ends. This CDR3 has 13 residues. CDR3 sequence: CASSFSLADTQYF. The CDR3 region has the DNA TGTGCCAGCTCTTTCTCACTTGCAGATACGCAGTATTTT. Based on the CDR3 plus reference TRBV18 and TRBJ2-3, the full variable domain is NAGVMQNPRHLVRRRGQEARLRCSPMKGHSHVYWYRQLPEEGLKFMVYLQKENIIDESGMPKERFSAEFPKEGPSILRIQQVVRGDSAAYFCASSFSLADTQYFGPGTRLTVL.

The chain uses TRBV28 and TRBJ2-1, with D perhaps TRBD1 (6 bases). Germline V gene data show CDR1 as MDHEN and CDR2 as SYDVKM. The CDR3 extends over 15 amino acids. Trimming pared 7 bases from V and 4 bases from J, leaving 17 bases between. CDR3 loop: CASIPSRTDYNEQFF. In DNA form, the CDR3 reads TGTGCCAGCATCCCATCCCGGACAGATTACAATGAGCAGTTCTTC.

Of note for this clone: One end of the junction varies from germline; a read error may be responsible. The V and J genes are TRBV7-2 and TRBJ2-7; D gene unclear. Germline V gene data show CDR1 as SGHTA and CDR2 as FQGNSA. This CDR3 has 15 residues. In DNA, the CDR3 is TGTGCCAGCAGCAATTCCGGGTTACTCTCCTCCGAGCAGTACTTC. Its protein product is CASSNSGLLSSEQYF.

This rearrangement joins TRBV27 to TRBJ2-5; TRBD1 matches 7 bases. CDR1 is MNHEY and CDR2 is SMNVEV in the germline V gene (reference sequence). There are 14 residues in the CDR3. The V gene end was trimmed by 7 bases and the J gene end by 5 bases; junction bases not matched to a gene: 10. CDR3 sequence reads: CASKINRGLETQYF. The DNA for the CDR3 is TGTGCCAGCAAAATAAACAGGGGTCTGGAGACCCAGTACTTC.

The chain combines TRBV6-6 with TRBJ1-3; a weak D match, TRBD1 (5 bases). Germline V gives CDR1 MNHNY, CDR2 SVGAGI (reference sequence). The CDR3 spans 14 residues. With 1 base removed from V and 2 bases from J, the gap between germline ends came to 6 bases. CDR3 in amino acids: CASSYLTAGNTIYF. The CDR3 DNA is TGTGCCAGCAGTTACTTGACAGCTGGAAACACCATATATTTT.

This clone has a handful of counts. The V and J genes are TRBV19 and TRBJ1-2; D is uncertain. The V end was cut by 4 bases, the J end by 6 bases, with 12 bases between. Germline V gene lookup returns CDR1 LNHDA and CDR2 SQIVND (reference sequence). The CDR3 has 13 amino acids. CDR3 bases: TGTGCCAGTAGTACCCAGACCTGGCATGGCTACACCTTC. It is translated as CASSTQTWHGYTF.

The chain is built from TRBV7-3 and TRBJ2-2, with TRBD2 matching 8 bases. Losses at the gene ends were 7 bases for V and 2 bases for J; bases not matched to a gene: 9. Germline V gives CDR1 SGHTA, CDR2 FQGTGA. This CDR3 region has 16 residues. As DNA, the CDR3 is TGTGCCAGCACCCGGGGGGGCGGCTCTAACACCGGGGAGCTGTTTTTT. Translating it yields CASTRGGGSNTGELFF.

This chain joins TRBV11-2 and TRBJ1-4; weak D call: TRBD1 (5 bases). This CDR3 is 14 amino acids long. V was cut by 6 bases and J by 6 bases, with 14 bases left in between. Germline V CDR1 and CDR2: SGHAT, FQNNGV. The CDR3 is CASRRGRADEKLFF. In nucleotides, the CDR3 is TGTGCCAGCAGGCGGGGCAGGGCGGATGAAAAACTGTTTTTT.

The chain is built from TRBV9 and TRBJ2-3; 7 nucleotides line up with TRBD2. Germline trimming cut 0 bases from V and 6 bases from J; bases unmatched to any gene: 7. In germline, CDR1 is SGDLS, CDR2 YYNGEE. CDR3 length: 15 residues. As DNA, the CDR3 is TGTGCCAGCAGCGTAGGAGGTTTGCGGGAGGATACGCAGTATTTT. Amino acids: CASSVGGLREDTQYF.

The sample holds one count of this clone. V and J are TRBV28 and TRBJ1-5; possible D gene TRBD1, 6 bases. The V and J ends lost 6 bases and 0 bases respectively, with 21 bases between them. The germline CDR1 and CDR2 sequences are MDHEN and SYDVKM. The CDR3 covers 18 residues. The CDR3 DNA reads as TGTGCCAGCAGCAGGCTCCCGGGAACAGGGAATAGCAATCAGCCCCAGCATTTT. Translated, it gives CASSRLPGTGNSNQPQHF.

This chain connects TRBV15 to TRBJ1-5, with unresolved D. The germline V gene has CDR1 LNHNV and CDR2 YYDKDF (reference sequence). CDR3 size: 15 residues. Trimming stripped 1 base from V and 5 bases from J, with 12 bases between. CDR3 amino acids: CATSRGVNGDQPQHF. The CDR3 DNA is TGTGCCACCAGCAGAGGGGTTAATGGCGATCAGCCCCAGCATTTT.

As to this clone: The sample contains more than one DNA sequence encoding this CDR3. This chain uses TRBV5-8 with TRBJ2-5; no reliable D call. CDR3 length: 13 amino acids. The V and J ends lost 0 bases and 5 bases respectively, with 8 bases between them. CDR1 and CDR2 (germline): SGHTS, YDEGEE. CDR3 protein: CASSLAGLETQYF. The CDR3 DNA sequence: TGTGCCAGCAGCTTGGCTGGTCTCGAGACCCAGTACTTC. The complete variable domain, with remaining parts taken from reference TRBV5-8 and TRBJ2-5, reads EAGVTQSPTHLIKTRGQQATLRCSPISGHTSVYWYQQALGLGLQFLLWYDEGEERNRGNFPPRFSGRQFPNYSSELNVNALELEDSALYLCASSLAGLETQYFGPGTRLLVL.

Concerning this clone: The same CDR3 can be traced to other DNA sequences in this sample. The chain recombines TRBV18 with TRBJ2-7, with D unresolved. The CDR3 sequence is 12 residues long. Looked up from germline, CDR1 is KGHSH and CDR2 is LQKENI. V lost 3 bases, J lost 4 bases, and 7 bases lay in between. This CDR3 reads CASSPGTYEQYF. CDR3 coding DNA: TGTGCCAGCTCACCTGGTACTTACGAGCAGTACTTC.

The V call is TRBV18, the J call TRBJ2-3, with D perhaps TRBD2 (6 bases). The germline V gene encodes CDR1 KGHSH and CDR2 LQKENI. The length of the CDR3 is 14 residues. V was shortened by 10 bases and J by 1 base, with 15 bases between the two germline ends. CDR3 sequence reads: CATRPGRGTDTQYF. CDR3 coding DNA: TGTGCCACGCGACCCGGGAGAGGCACAGATACGCAGTATTTT.